The 14 T cell receptor beta chains listed next were all sequenced from one sample in a study of shared clonotypes between healthy human individuals. Libraries were prepared by immunoSEQ multiplex PCR; TCRdb keeps only in-frame clonotypes and omits some of them. The data hold over 2 million clones, with about nine tenths observed a single time. Specimen: naive CD4+ T cells from PBMCs. Subset defined: CD45RA+ positively selected. Receptors originate from a man younger than 35 in good health. Some clones in this sample may be carry-over from other donors' samples.

V gene TRBV7-2 combines with J gene TRBJ1-1, with TRBD1 identical over 7 bases. CDR1 is SGHTA, CDR2 FQGNSA, per germline. After removal of 5 bases from V and 1 base from J, the junction contained 4 bases not matched to a gene. The CDR3 covers 14 residues. This CDR3 reads CASSPTGRNTEAFF. In DNA form, the CDR3 reads TGTGCCAGCAGCCCGACAGGGCGGAACACTGAAGCTTTCTTT.

The CDR3 DNA reads as TGCAGCATTCGGAGACTAGCGGGGGCCAATGAGCAGTTCTTC. Its translation is CSIRRLAGANEQFF. V is TRBV29-1 and J is TRBJ2-1; 12 nucleotides line up with TRBD2. Losses at the gene ends were 8 bases for V and 6 bases for J; bases not matched to a gene: 8. Germline CDR1 is SQVTM and CDR2 is ANQGSEA. The CDR3 covers 14 residues.

The genes are TRBV29-1 and TRBJ1-1; 9 nucleotides line up with TRBD1. The CDR3 contains 14 residues. With 2 bases clipped from V and 1 base from J, the junction kept 2 bases outside the gene matches. Germline V gene data show CDR1 as SQVTM and CDR2 as ANQGSEA. The CDR3 region is CSVEQGQGNTEAFF. Here the CDR3 DNA reads TGCAGCGTTGAACAGGGACAGGGGAACACTGAAGCTTTCTTT.

The rearrangement joins TRBV5-1 to TRBJ2-5; tentatively, D is TRBD2 (6 bases). V lost 1 base, J lost 5 bases, and 18 bases lay in between. CDR1 and CDR2 from the germline V gene are SGHRS and YFSETQ. This CDR3 is 16 amino acids long. The CDR3 region has the DNA TGCGCCAGCAGCTTGAGAGGAGGGCTGAGCGAGGAGACCCAGTACTTC. Translating gives CASSLRGGLSEETQYF. The complete variable domain, with remaining parts taken from reference TRBV5-1 and TRBJ2-5, reads KAGVTQTPRYLIKTRGQQVTLSCSPISGHRSVSWYQQTPGQGLQFLFEYFSETQRNKGNFPGRFSGRQFSNSRSEMNVSTLELGDSALYLCASSLRGGLSEETQYFGPGTRLLVL.

This clone has only one observation. V usage is TRBV11-2 and J usage is TRBJ2-5, with 7 bases identical to TRBD2. The CDR3 totals 16 residues. Germline CDR1 is SGHAT and CDR2 is FQNNGV. The junction had 5 bases not matched to a gene; V was cut back by 1 base and J by 0 bases. In DNA, the CDR3 is TGTGCCAGCAGCTTAGGCCCTAGCGGTTACCAAGAGACCCAGTACTTC. As protein: CASSLGPSGYQETQYF.

The rearrangement joins TRBV2 to TRBJ1-2, with 12 bases fitting TRBD1. Germline CDR1 reads SNHLY; CDR2 reads FYNNEI. Trimming at V came to 0 bases and at J to 8 bases, leaving 7 bases not matched to a gene. The CDR3 consists of 16 residues. Here the CDR3 DNA reads TGTGCCAGCAGTGAAGCCGTGGGACAGGGGGCGGGAGGCTACACCTTC. Residues: CASSEAVGQGAGGYTF.

V and J are TRBV19 and TRBJ1-1; possibly TRBD1 for D (5 bases). The CDR3 consists of 15 residues. The germline V and J ends were trimmed by 5 bases and 5 bases, with 18 bases remaining between them. The germline V gene encodes CDR1 LNHDA and CDR2 SQIVND (reference sequence). The CDR3 DNA reads as TGTGCCAGTAGTTTTGTTCAAGGGAGGGGTACTGAAGCTTTCTTT. This translates into CASSFVQGRGTEAFF.

Comment on this clone: The sample contains more than one DNA sequence encoding this CDR3. The chain employs TRBV7-3 and TRBJ2-3, with D possibly matching TRBD2 (6 bases). V was trimmed by 5 bases and J by 2 bases, leaving 11 bases between them. The CDR3 is 14 amino acids. Germline-derived CDR1 and CDR2 are SGHTA and FQGTGA. The CDR3 coding sequence is TGTGCCAGCAGCCCGTCGGGAGCCACAGATACGCAGTATTTT. Its protein product is CASSPSGATDTQYF.

Of note for this clone: The identical CDR3 is also encoded by other nucleotide sequences in the sample. The chain couples TRBV27 to TRBJ2-3; the D gene could be TRBD1 or TRBD2 (5 bases each). Germline CDR1 MNHEY, CDR2 SMNVEV (reference sequence). V was clipped by 4 bases and J by 1 base, with 12 bases between them. This CDR3 has 15 amino acids. CDR3: CASSSPRGRTDTQYF. In DNA form, the CDR3 reads TGTGCCAGCAGTTCCCCTCGGGGACGCACAGATACGCAGTATTTT.

This rearrangement joins TRBV5-1 to TRBJ2-7; tentatively, D is TRBD1 (5 bases). Deletions cut 0 bases from V and 2 bases from J, with 9 bases between. Germline V gene data show CDR1 as SGHRS and CDR2 as YFSETQ. The CDR3 spans 14 residues. The CDR3 DNA is TGCGCCAGCAGCTTGGAGGCCAGGGCCTACGAGCAGTACTTC. The encoded protein is CASSLEARAYEQYF.

Note on this clone: The same CDR3 arises from other DNA sequences in this sample as well. The chain couples TRBV7-2 to TRBJ2-2; D is unresolved. This CDR3 is built from 14 residues. V lost 2 bases and J 0 bases, leaving 4 bases between the germline ends. CDR1 is SGHTA and CDR2 is FQGNSA in the germline V gene. CDR3 coding DNA: TGTGCCAGCAGCTTACCTTCGAACACCGGGGAGCTGTTTTTT. Translating it yields CASSLPSNTGELFF.

This clone was seen a handful of times. This chain uses TRBV20-1 with TRBJ1-1; D is undetermined. CDR3 length equals 9 residues. In germline, CDR1 is DFQATT, CDR2 SNEGSKA (reference sequence). The CDR3 loop reads CSPKGEAFF. In DNA form, the CDR3 reads TGCAGCCCCAAAGGTGAAGCTTTCTTT.

The gene calls are TRBV19 and TRBJ2-2; a possible D gene is TRBD2 (6 bases). Per germline, CDR1 LNHDA and CDR2 SQIVND (reference sequence). The V gene lost 2 bases and the J gene lost 6 bases, with 16 bases spanning the gap. CDR3 size: 16 residues. The DNA for the CDR3 is TGTGCCAGTAGTATACTGTACGGCGGGACGGCCGGGGAGCTGTTTTTT. This codes for CASSILYGGTAGELFF. Together with reference TRBV19 and TRBJ2-2, the CDR3 gives the full variable domain: DGGITQSPKYLFRKEGQNVTLSCEQNLNHDAMYWYRQDPGQGLRLIYYSQIVNDFQKGDIAEGYSVSREKKESFPLTVTSAQKNPTAFYLCASSILYGGTAGELFFGEGSRLTVL.

This rearrangement joins TRBV28 to TRBJ1-2; no reliable D call. The CDR3 totals 15 residues. Germline CDR1 MDHEN, CDR2 SYDVKM. Trimming removed 3 bases at V and 4 bases at J, with 15 bases between. The CDR3 nucleotides are TGTGCCAGCAGTTTGGGATATAGCACTCCCTATGGCTACACCTTC. This sequence encodes CASSLGYSTPYGYTF.